This T cell receptor (beta chain) was recorded in a study of blood T cells in healthy people across ages. The study's findings and limits: With donor CMV status unknown, expanded clonotype changes were possibly confounded. Higher diversity, along with more naive CD4+ cells, distinguished long-lived donors from aged donors.

The authors ran a second PCR of about 6 to 11 cycles using a sample-barcoded 5' primer and a J-beta primer mix. A 12-random-nucleotide template-switch adaptor tagged each cDNA molecule. TCRdb itself ran the 5' RACE reads through MiXCR, one entry per CDR3 protein. The table has about 2 million distinct CDR3 sequences, about 49% seen once. This clonotype has a handful of counts. The antigen is undetermined. Germline assignment: CDR1 MNHEY and CDR2 SVGEGT. V lost 0 bases, J lost 12 bases, and 9 bases lay in between. The CDR3 is 12 residues long. Sequencing was carried out using blood. This TCR was sampled from a woman between 40 and 55 years old in good health. The rearrangement joins TRBV6-2 or TRBV6-3 to TRBJ2-1; D not resolved. The chain's CDR3 is CASSYSWERQFF. In DNA form, the CDR3 reads TGTGCCAGCAGTTACTCTTGGGAACGGCAGTTCTTC.